The clone carrying this TCR beta chain occurred a few times. J gave up 7 bases and V 0 bases, and 4 bases lay outside the gene matches. Germline lookup yields CDR1 SGHAT and CDR2 FQNNGV. The CDR3 has 15 amino acids. MiXCR, run by TCRdb on the 5' RACE reads, gives a single entry per CDR3 protein. The sample has a few hundred thousand distinct CDR3 sequences; 20% to 25% are singletons. These data originate in a study of identical twins. Every sampled donor was Caucasian and healthy. The sample also formed part of further work on T cells expressing NK-cell markers. That paper adds: Repertoire data for TCR beta were derived from sorted T cells (CD3+CD56+NKG2C+, CD3+CD56+NKG2C- and CD3+CD56-NKG2C+). Several experiments employed an anti-gamma-delta TCR antibody to confine sorting to alpha-beta TCR T cells. What remained unclear was the HCMV specificity of expanded NKG2C+ T cell clones.

The source of this sequence is a woman between 18 and 29 years old in good health. The sample was CD4+ T cells sorted from blood. This rearrangement joins TRBV11-2 to TRBJ2-5, with TRBD2 matching over 11 bases. The CDR3 nucleotides are TGTGCCAGCAGCTTAGATCTTACTAGCGGGAGGACCCAGTACTTC. Amino acids: CASSLDLTSGRTQYF.